This entry describes one TCR beta chain. It lacks a known antigen. No much larger clone exists at a distance of one base, and base qualities are not known. This sample is part of a study of blood T cell repertoires in COVID-19 (TCRdb year 2020). About the full investigation: Samples from collaborators originated in the United States, Italy and Spain and spanned both the acute and convalescent phases of COVID-19. The material from the prospective study consisted of cDNA or gDNA derived from T cells, B-cell-depleted T cells, or PBMCs. Subjects who had been exposed to COVID-19, were actively infected with it, or had recovered from it provided the deeply sampled blood TCRbeta repertoires that made up the dataset. A freely available public database, intended as a resource for researchers studying the immune response to SARS-CoV-2, is where the repertoires were released. The samples were drawn from two sources: the first 160 participants of the ongoing ImmuneRACE study, and 1,254 subjects contributed by 6 global collaborators. Sample metadata almost always included a de-identified subject ID, COVID-19 status, age in years and sex. Where available, HLA class I and class II types were obtained from metadata supplied by the sample provider rather than from assay-based typing. The investigation overall reported the following: The amount of clinical and demographic metadata varied by source and participant and was provided uncurated.

The CDR3 runs 13 amino acids, cysteine and phenylalanine included. The CDR3 DNA has 39 bases and is translated from base 1. Trimming accounts for 5 bases at V and 5 bases at J, while the number of junction bases matched to no gene is 6. TCRbeta CDR3 regions were amplified from genomic DNA by means of the immunoSEQ Assay, a bias-controlled multiplex PCR. The original methods were these. Nucleated cell counts per sample were estimated from amplification of reference gene primers within the assay. To quantify the absolute abundance of each unique TCRbeta CDR3 rearrangement, sequence reads were collapsed and filtered. For each sample, productive Simpson clonality was calculated as the square root of Simpson's diversity index over productive rearrangements. Imported from immuneACCESS, the table was reduced by TCRdb to in-frame sequences with V and J called. These copies leave out some clones; in studies compared against another copy, an unresolved V gene accounts for under half, and the cause of the remainder is not known. V, J and clone size derive from that table, while D and trimming were established from the DNA sequence. Counted in this sample were 61,000 or so clones; roughly 90% of them appeared once. The ten biggest clones cover about a fifth of the sample.

Whole blood was collected in K2EDTA tubes by collaborating institutions according to the institutions' own protocols. For TCRbeta analysis, collaborators shipped samples in one of three forms: frozen whole blood, isolated PBMCs, or DNA extracted from either of those sample types. The chain couples TRBV12-3 or TRBV12-4 to TRBJ2-7; 7 junctional bases match TRBD1. The clonotype comes from a woman in her 50s with active or convalescent COVID-19. Sequenced input: peripheral blood. The sequenced DNA: TGTGCCAGCAGTCATGGGACAGTAGACGAGCAGTACTTC. Translation gives CASSHGTVDEQYF.